This T cell receptor beta chain was found in a study of T cells after yellow fever vaccination. This clonotype was counted ten times or more. Looked up from germline, CDR1 is SGHRS and CDR2 is YFSETQ. V dropped 2 bases and J dropped 0 bases, with 9 bases sitting between them. The CDR3 has 15 residues. TCRdb re-called the 5' RACE reads through MiXCR, storing one row per CDR3 protein. The data contain 300,000 to 350,000 distinct CDR3 sequences, around 11% of them singletons. The chain combines TRBV5-1 with TRBJ2-4, with D possibly being TRBD1 or TRBD2 (5 bases each). Sequenced material: CD4+ T cells sorted from PBMCs, taken 45 days after the yellow fever booster vaccination. The receptor comes from a man younger than 30 who received the YFV17D yellow fever vaccine. DNA of the CDR3: TGCGCCAGCAGCTTCGGGGCGGTAGCCAAAAACATTCAGTACTTC. Its protein is CASSFGAVAKNIQYF.